This T cell receptor beta chain was found in a study of blood T cell repertoires in COVID-19. For this clone: At the DNA level, this CDR3 is encoded by other sequences in the same sample as well.

The repertoire was sequenced with immunoSEQ multiplex PCR; TCRdb's copy has only in-frame clones and lacks some. The data show about 310,000 clones, with 90% seen just once and roughly 1% held by the top ten. The Seattle patients joined while their infection was active and were tracked longitudinally afterward. V lost 2 bases to trimming and J lost 1 base, with 9 bases between them. Germline V gives CDR1 SGDLS, CDR2 YYNGEE. The CDR3 consists of 15 residues. Sequencing was performed on peripheral blood. This clonotype originated in a woman aged 40 to 50 with COVID-19, enrolled during active disease. This chain connects TRBV9 to TRBJ2-2, with D hard to call. CDR3 nucleotides: TGTGCCAGCAGCGTTTTGGCAGTGAACACCGGGGAGCTGTTTTTT. Residues: CASSVLAVNTGELFF.